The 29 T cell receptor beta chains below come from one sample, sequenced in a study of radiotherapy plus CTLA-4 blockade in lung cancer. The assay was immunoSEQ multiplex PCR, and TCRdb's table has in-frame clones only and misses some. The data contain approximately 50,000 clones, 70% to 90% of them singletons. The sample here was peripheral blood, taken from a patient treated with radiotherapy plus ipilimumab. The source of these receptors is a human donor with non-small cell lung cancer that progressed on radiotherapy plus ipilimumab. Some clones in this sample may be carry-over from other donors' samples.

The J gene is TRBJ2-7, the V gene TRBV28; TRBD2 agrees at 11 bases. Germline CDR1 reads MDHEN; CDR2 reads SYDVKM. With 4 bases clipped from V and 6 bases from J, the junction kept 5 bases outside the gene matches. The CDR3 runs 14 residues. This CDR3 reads CASSWTSGSGEQYF. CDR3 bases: TGTGCCAGCAGTTGGACTAGCGGGTCTGGCGAGCAGTACTTC.

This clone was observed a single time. CDR3 loop: CASSWGHNQPQHF. DNA of the CDR3: TGTGCCAGCAGCTGGGGACATAATCAGCCCCAGCATTTT. The chain recombines TRBV7-3 with TRBJ1-5, with D possibly being TRBD1 (6 bases). Trimming left V 4 bases short and J 4 bases short, with 8 bases between. CDR3 size: 13 residues. The V gene's germline CDR1 is SGHTA and CDR2 FQGTGA.

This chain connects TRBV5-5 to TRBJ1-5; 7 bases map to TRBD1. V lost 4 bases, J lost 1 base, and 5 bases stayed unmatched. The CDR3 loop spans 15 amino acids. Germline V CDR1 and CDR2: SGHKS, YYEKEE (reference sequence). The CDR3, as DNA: TGTGCCAGCAGCCGACAGGGTATGAGCAATCAGCCCCAGCATTTT. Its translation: CASSRQGMSNQPQHF.

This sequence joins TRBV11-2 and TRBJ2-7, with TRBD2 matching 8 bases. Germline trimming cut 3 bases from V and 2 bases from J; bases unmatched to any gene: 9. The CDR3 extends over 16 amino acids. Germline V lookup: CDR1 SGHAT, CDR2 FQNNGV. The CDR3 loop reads CASSFEAGGPTYEQYF. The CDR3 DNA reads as TGTGCCAGCAGCTTTGAGGCGGGGGGCCCCACCTACGAGCAGTACTTC.

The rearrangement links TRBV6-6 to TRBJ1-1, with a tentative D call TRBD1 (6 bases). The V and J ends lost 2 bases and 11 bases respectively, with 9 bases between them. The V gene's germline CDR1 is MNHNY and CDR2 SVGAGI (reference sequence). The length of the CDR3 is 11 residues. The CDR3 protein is CASSYGRGAFF. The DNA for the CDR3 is TGTGCCAGCAGTTACGGTAGGGGGGCTTTCTTT.

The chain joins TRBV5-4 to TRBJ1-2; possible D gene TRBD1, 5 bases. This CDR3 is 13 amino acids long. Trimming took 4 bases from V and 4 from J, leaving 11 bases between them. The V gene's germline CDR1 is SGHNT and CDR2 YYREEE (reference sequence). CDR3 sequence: CASSQDMGYGYTF. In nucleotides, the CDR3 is TGTGCCAGCAGCCAGGACATGGGCTATGGCTACACCTTC.

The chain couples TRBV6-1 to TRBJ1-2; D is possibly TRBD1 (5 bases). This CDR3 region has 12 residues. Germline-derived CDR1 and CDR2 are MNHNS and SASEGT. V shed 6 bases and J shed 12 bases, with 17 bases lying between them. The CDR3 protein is CASSSPWGGDTF. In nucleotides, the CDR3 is TGTGCCAGCAGCTCACCCTGGGGGGGGGACACCTTC.

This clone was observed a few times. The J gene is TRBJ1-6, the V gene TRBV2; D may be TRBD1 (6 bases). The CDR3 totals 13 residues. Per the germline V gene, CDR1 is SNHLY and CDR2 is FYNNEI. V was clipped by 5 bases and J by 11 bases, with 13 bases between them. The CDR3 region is CASSSGVITPLHF. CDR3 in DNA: TGTGCCAGCAGTTCAGGGGTTATTACACCCCTCCACTTT.

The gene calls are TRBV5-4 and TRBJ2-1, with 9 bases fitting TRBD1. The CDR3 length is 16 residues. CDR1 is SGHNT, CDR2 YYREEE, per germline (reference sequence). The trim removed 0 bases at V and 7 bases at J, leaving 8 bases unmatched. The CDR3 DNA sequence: TGTGCCAGCAGCTTGGCCGGGACAGGGCTTAGGAATGAGCAGTTCTTC. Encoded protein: CASSLAGTGLRNEQFF.

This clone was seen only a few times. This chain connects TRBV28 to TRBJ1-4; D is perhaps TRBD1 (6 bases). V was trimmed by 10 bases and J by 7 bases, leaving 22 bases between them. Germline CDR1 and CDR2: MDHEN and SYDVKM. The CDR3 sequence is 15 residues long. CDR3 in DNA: TGTGCCACCCAGATTCACCAACAGGGCGGTGAAAAACTGTTTTTT. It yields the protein CATQIHQQGGEKLFF. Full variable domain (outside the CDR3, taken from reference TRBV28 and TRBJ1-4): DVKVTQSSRYLVKRTGEKVFLECVQDMDHENMFWYRQDPGLGLRLIYFSYDVKMKEKGDIPEGYSVSREKKERFSLILESASTNQTSMYLCATQIHQQGGEKLFFGSGTQLSVL.

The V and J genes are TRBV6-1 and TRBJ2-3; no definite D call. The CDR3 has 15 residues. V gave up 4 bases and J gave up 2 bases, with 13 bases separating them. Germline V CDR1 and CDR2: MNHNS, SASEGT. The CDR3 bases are TGTGCCAGCAGTGCCGAGCCAAGTTCCACAGATACGCAGTATTTT. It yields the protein CASSAEPSSTDTQYF.

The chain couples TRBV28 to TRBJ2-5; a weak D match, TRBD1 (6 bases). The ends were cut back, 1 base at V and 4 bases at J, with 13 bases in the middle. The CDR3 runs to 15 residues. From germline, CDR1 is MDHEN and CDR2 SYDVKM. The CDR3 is CASSLSGQGGETQYF. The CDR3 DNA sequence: TGTGCCAGCAGTTTATCAGGCCAAGGGGGAGAGACCCAGTACTTC.

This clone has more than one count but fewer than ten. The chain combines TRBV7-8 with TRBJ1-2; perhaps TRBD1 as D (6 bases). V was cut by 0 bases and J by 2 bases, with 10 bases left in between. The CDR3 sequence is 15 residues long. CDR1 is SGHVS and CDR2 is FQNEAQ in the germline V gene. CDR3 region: CASSLAQQGNYGYTF. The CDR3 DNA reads TGTGCCAGCAGCTTAGCGCAACAGGGCAACTATGGCTACACCTTC. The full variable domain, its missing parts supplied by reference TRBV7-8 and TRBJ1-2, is GAGVSQSPRYKVAKRGQDVALRCDPISGHVSLFWYQQALGQGPEFLTYFQNEAQLDKSGLPSDRFFAERPEGSVSTLKIQRTQQEDSAVYLCASSLAQQGNYGYTFGSGTRLTVV.

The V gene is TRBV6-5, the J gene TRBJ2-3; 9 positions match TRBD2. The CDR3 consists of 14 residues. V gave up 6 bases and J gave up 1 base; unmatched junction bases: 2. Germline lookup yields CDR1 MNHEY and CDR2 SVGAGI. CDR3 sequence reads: CASRASGGTDTQYF. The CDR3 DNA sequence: TGTGCCAGCAGGGCTAGCGGGGGCACAGATACGCAGTATTTT.

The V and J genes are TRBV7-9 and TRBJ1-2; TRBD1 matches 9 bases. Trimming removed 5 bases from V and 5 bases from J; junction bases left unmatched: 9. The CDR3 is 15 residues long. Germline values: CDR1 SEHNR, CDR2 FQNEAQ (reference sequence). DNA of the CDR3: TGTGCCAGCAGCCCTCGACAGGGGGTGGAGTATGGCTACACCTTC. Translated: CASSPRQGVEYGYTF.

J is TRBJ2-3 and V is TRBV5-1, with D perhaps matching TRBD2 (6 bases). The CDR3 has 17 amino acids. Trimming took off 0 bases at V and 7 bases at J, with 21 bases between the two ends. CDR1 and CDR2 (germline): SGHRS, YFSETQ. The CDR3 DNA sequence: TGCGCCAGCAGCTTGGCGAACGGGGGAAGAGTTATACATACGCAGTATTTT. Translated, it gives CASSLANGGRVIHTQYF.

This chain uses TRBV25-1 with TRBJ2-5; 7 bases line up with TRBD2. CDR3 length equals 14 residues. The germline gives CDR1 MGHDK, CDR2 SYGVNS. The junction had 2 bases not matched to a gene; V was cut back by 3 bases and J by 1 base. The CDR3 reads CASSERGSQETQYF. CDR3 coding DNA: TGTGCCAGCAGTGAGCGGGGGTCCCAAGAGACCCAGTACTTC. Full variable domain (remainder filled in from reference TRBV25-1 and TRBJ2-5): EADIYQTPRYLVIGTGKKITLECSQTMGHDKMYWYQQDPGMELHLIHYSYGVNSTEKGDLSSESTVSRIRTEHFPLTLESARPSHTSQYLCASSERGSQETQYFGPGTRLLVL.

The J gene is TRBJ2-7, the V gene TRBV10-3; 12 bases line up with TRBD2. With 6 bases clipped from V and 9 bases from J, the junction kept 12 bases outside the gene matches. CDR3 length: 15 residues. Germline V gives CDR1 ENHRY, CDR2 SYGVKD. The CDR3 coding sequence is TGTGCCATCAGGGGCGGACTAGCGGGGTCCCATGGGCAGTACTTC. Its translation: CAIRGGLAGSHGQYF.

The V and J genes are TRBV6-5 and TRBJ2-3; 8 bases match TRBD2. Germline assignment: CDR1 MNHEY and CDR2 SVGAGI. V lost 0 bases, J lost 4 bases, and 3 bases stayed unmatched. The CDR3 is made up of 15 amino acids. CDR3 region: CASSYSVGGADTQYF. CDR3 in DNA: TGTGCCAGCAGTTACTCTGTCGGGGGGGCAGATACGCAGTATTTT.

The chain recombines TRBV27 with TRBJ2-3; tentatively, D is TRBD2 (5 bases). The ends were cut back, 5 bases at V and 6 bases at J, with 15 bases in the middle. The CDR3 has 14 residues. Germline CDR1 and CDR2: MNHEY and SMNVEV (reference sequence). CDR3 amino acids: CASSPRTPSDTQYF. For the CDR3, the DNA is TGTGCCAGCAGTCCTAGGACTCCTTCGGATACGCAGTATTTT.

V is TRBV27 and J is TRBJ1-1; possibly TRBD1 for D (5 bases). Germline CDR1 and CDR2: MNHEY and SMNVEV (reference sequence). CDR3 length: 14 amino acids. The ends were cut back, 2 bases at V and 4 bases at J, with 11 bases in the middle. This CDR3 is CASSLPGRITEAFF. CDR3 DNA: TGTGCCAGCAGTTTACCAGGGCGCATCACTGAAGCTTTCTTT.

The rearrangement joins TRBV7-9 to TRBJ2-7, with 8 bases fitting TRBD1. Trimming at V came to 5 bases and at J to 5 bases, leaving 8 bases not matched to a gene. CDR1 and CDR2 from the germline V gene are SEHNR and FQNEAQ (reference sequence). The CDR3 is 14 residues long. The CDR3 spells CASSPWDRSDEQYF. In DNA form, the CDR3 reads TGTGCCAGCAGCCCTTGGGACAGGTCCGACGAGCAGTACTTC.

CDR3 bases: TGCGCCAGCAGCCGCGGCGGAAACTACACCTTC. As protein: CASSRGGNYTF. This rearrangement joins TRBV4-3 to TRBJ1-2; D gene unclear. Trimming removed 4 bases at V and 10 bases at J, with 10 bases between. Germline V lookup: CDR1 LGHNA, CDR2 YSLEER. The CDR3 has 11 residues.

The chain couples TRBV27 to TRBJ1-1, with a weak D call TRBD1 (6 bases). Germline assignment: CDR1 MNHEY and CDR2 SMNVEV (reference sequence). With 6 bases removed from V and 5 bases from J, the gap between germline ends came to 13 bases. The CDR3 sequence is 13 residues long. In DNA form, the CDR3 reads TGTGCCAGCAGAACTCCCGGGACAACTGAAGCTTTCTTT. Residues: CASRTPGTTEAFF.

This CDR3 reads CASSYGGEPLNSPLHF. The CDR3 DNA reads TGTGCCAGTAGTTACGGGGGTGAACCTCTAAATTCACCCCTCCACTTT. The chain recombines TRBV19 with TRBJ1-6; D is possibly TRBD1 (5 bases). Germline values: CDR1 LNHDA, CDR2 SQIVND (reference sequence). V lost 5 bases, J lost 7 bases, and 18 bases lay in between. This CDR3 region has 16 residues.

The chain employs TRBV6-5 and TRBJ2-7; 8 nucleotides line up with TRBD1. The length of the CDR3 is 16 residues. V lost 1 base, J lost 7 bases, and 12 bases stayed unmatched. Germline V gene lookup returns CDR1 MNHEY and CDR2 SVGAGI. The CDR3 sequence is CASSYWRGQGAQEQYF. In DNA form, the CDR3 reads TGTGCCAGCAGTTACTGGAGGGGGCAGGGGGCTCAAGAGCAGTACTTC.

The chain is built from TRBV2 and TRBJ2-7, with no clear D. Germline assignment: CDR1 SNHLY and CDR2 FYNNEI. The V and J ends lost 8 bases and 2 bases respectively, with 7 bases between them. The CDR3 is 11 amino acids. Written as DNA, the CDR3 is TGTGCCAGCCTAGTCCCCTACGAGCAGTACTTC. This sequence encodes CASLVPYEQYF.

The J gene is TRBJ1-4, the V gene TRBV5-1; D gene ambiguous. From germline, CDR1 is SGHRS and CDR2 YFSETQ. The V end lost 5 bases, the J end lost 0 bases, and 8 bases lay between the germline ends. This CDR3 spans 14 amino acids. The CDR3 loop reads CASSVEATNEKLFF. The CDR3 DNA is TGCGCCAGCAGTGTAGAAGCAACTAATGAAAAACTGTTTTTT.

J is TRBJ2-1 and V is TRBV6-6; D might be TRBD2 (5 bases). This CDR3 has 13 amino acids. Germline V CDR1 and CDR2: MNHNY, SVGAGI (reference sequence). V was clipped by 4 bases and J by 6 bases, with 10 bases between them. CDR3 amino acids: CASSLTRGNEQFF. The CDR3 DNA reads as TGTGCCAGCAGTTTAACTAGAGGCAATGAGCAGTTCTTC.